This T cell receptor beta chain was captured by sequencing in a study of blood T cell repertoires in COVID-19. The assay was immunoSEQ multiplex PCR, and TCRdb's table has in-frame clones only and misses some. The table shows 160,000 or so clones, with more than 80% occurring only once. The germline V gene encodes CDR1 LGHNA and CDR2 YNFKEQ. V gave up 1 base and J gave up 6 bases, with 13 bases separating them. The CDR3 length is 15 residues. Sequenced input: peripheral blood. The rearrangement links TRBV4-2 to TRBJ1-5; TRBD1 might be the D (5 bases). The origin of this receptor is a man in his fifties or sixties with acute or convalescent COVID-19. The CDR3 loop reads CASSQASGGSQPQHF. In nucleotides, the CDR3 is TGTGCCAGCAGCCAAGCCAGCGGGGGGTCTCAGCCCCAGCATTTT.